A selection of T cell receptor beta chains follows, all from one sample in a study of OX40 agonist ivuxolimab in advanced cancers. Measured with immunoSEQ multiplex PCR; TCRdb has only the in-frame clones, and not every one. Among under 75,000 clones listed, 92% were seen once. The sample consisted of CD4+ or CD8+ T cells sorted from blood, taken in a trial of the OX40 agonist ivuxolimab. These receptors were collected from an adult with an advanced solid tumor such as melanoma, head and neck, liver or kidney cancer. The CDR3 runs from the conserved cysteine through the conserved F or W. A D gene is named only where the DNA matches it firmly. Not all rows give a size; the values are once, few, many and, for expanded clones, a class.

cdr3_length,v_call,clone_size,j_call,d_call,cdr3_nt,cdr3_aa
17,TRBV19,NA,TRBJ2-3,TRBD2,TGTGCCAGTAGTATAGGGGTCGGGAGGGCCGATCGGGATACGCAGTATTTT,CASSIGVGRADRDTQYF
14,TRBV6-5,NA,TRBJ2-5,TRBD2,TGTGCCAGCAGCACGGGGGGGGTTGCAGAGACCCAGTACTTC,CASSTGGVAETQYF
14,TRBV7-9,once,TRBJ2-5,NA,TGTGCCAGCAGCCGATCAGGGATCCAAGAGACCCAGTACTTC,CASSRSGIQETQYF
16,TRBV27,NA,TRBJ2-7,TRBD2,TGTGCCAGCAGTCCCCTGACTAGCGGGCGCTCCTACGAGCAGTACTTC,CASSPLTSGRSYEQYF
13,TRBV6-1,NA,TRBJ2-7,NA,TGTGCCATGTCTCGGGCAGGATCCTACGAGCAGTACTTC,CAMSRAGSYEQYF
15,TRBV5-4,NA,TRBJ2-3,TRBD2,TGTGCCAGCAGCCCGGGACTAGCTTGGGCAGATACGCAGTATTTT,CASSPGLAWADTQYF
13,TRBV28,once,TRBJ1-5,NA,TGTGCCAGCAGTCCTGATAGCAATCAGCCCCAGCATTTT,CASSPDSNQPQHF
18,TRBV4-3,NA,TRBJ2-2,TRBD2,TGCGCCAGCAGCCAAGAGCTAGCGGGAGGTGCTGACACCGGGGAGCTGTTTTTT,CASSQELAGGADTGELFF
12,TRBV11-2,NA,TRBJ1-1,NA,TGTGCCAGCAGCCCCCTGAACACTGAAGCTTTCTTT,CASSPLNTEAFF
14,TRBV29-1,once,TRBJ1-2,NA,TGCAGCGTTGAAACAGCGAGGGGCTACTATGGCTACACCTTC,CSVETARGYYGYTF
13,TRBV30,NA,TRBJ2-7,TRBD2,TGTGCCTGGAGTGTATTGGGGGGGAGGGAGCAGTACTTC,CAWSVLGGREQYF
15,TRBV7-2,NA,TRBJ2-5,TRBD2,TGTGCCAGCAGTACAGTAGCGGGAGGGCAAGAGACCCAGTACTTC,CASSTVAGGQETQYF
15,TRBV19,few,TRBJ1-5,NA,TGTGCCAGTAGTATACGGCTGGTAGGCAATCAGCCCCAGCATTTT,CASSIRLVGNQPQHF
14,TRBV7-8,NA,TRBJ1-3,TRBD1,TGTGCCAGCAGCCGGGGACAGGGTGGAAACACCATATATTTT,CASSRGQGGNTIYF
16,TRBV10-3,NA,TRBJ1-4,NA,TGTGCCATCAGTGAGTCCTTAGGACAGCCTAATGAAAAACTGTTTTTT,CAISESLGQPNEKLFF
17,TRBV11-3,NA,TRBJ2-3,TRBD1,TGTGCCAGCAGCTTAGACTCTCAGGGGGCTCTAACAGATACGCAGTATTTT,CASSLDSQGALTDTQYF
14,TRBV5-1,NA,TRBJ2-7,TRBD1,TGCGCCAGCAGCTTGGGGGGACAGTCCCACGAGCAGTACTTC,CASSLGGQSHEQYF
15,TRBV25-1,NA,TRBJ1-1,TRBD1,TGTGCCAGCATCCCAGAAGAGGGGGCAGGCACTGAAGCTTTCTTT,CASIPEEGAGTEAFF
15,TRBV9,NA,TRBJ2-7,NA,TGTGCCAGCAGCGTAGATGGGGGGCTGAAGCCCGAGCAGTACTTC,CASSVDGGLKPEQYF
14,TRBV6-5,NA,TRBJ2-1,NA,TGTGCCAGCAGTTACACAGGGAGAGACAATGAGCAGTTCTTC,CASSYTGRDNEQFF
15,TRBV5-1,NA,TRBJ1-2,TRBD1,TGCGCCAGCAGCGACCCCGGGACAGGGTCTAATGGCTACACCTTC,CASSDPGTGSNGYTF
13,TRBV5-1,NA,TRBJ2-7,TRBD2,TGCGCCAGCAGCCCAGCGGGGACCTACGAGCAGTACTTC,CASSPAGTYEQYF
15,TRBV6-6,NA,TRBJ2-7,NA,TGTGCCAGCAGTTACAACAGGGCGAGCTCCTACGAGCAGTACTTC,CASSYNRASSYEQYF
14,TRBV7-9,NA,TRBJ2-7,NA,TGTGCCAGCAGAGCTATCCCACACTCCTACGAGCAGTACTTC,CASRAIPHSYEQYF
15,TRBV9,NA,TRBJ2-7,TRBD2,TGTGCCAGCAGCCCCAGCGGGAGTGTAAGCTACGAGCAGTACTTC,CASSPSGSVSYEQYF
18,TRBV9,NA,TRBJ1-3,NA,TGTGCCAGCACCTCGCGAGGGGCGCTAGCCCACTCTGGAAACACCATATATTTT,CASTSRGALAHSGNTIYF
12,TRBV19,NA,TRBJ1-2,TRBD1,TGTGCCACCAAGGGACAGAGCTATGGCTACACCTTC,CATKGQSYGYTF
15,TRBV5-6,NA,TRBJ2-2,TRBD1,TGTGCCAGCAGCTCCGGGACAGGGGTCACCGGGGAGCTGTTTTTT,CASSSGTGVTGELFF
14,TRBV9,NA,TRBJ2-1,TRBD2,TGTGCCAGCAGCGTGGGGACTAGCGGGATAGTGCAGTTCTTC,CASSVGTSGIVQFF
13,TRBV5-1,NA,TRBJ2-1,NA,TGCGCCAGCAGCTTGGAAGGGAACAATGAGCAGTTCTTC,CASSLEGNNEQFF
15,TRBV7-9,NA,TRBJ2-1,NA,TGTGCCAGCAGCCCCGGGACTGGAACCTACAATGAGCAGTTCTTC,CASSPGTGTYNEQFF
13,TRBV30,NA,TRBJ1-2,NA,TGTGCCTGGTGGACGGTGGACCACTATGGCTACACCTTC,CAWWTVDHYGYTF
17,TRBV9,NA,TRBJ2-7,TRBD2,TGTGCCAGCAGCGTACCCGAACACAGCGGGGGCTCCTACGAGCAGTACTTC,CASSVPEHSGGSYEQYF
13,TRBV18,NA,TRBJ2-7,NA,TGTGCCAGCTCACCAAACCAACAAGCAAAGCAGTACTTC,CASSPNQQAKQYF
13,TRBV5-1,NA,TRBJ1-2,TRBD1,TGCGCCAGCACACCCGGGACAGGGCTCGGCTACACCTTC,CASTPGTGLGYTF
17,TRBV7-9,NA,TRBJ1-6,NA,TGTGCCAGCAGCTTAGTTTGGGCGGGCTCCTATAATTCACCCCTCCACTTT,CASSLVWAGSYNSPLHF
14,TRBV7-2,NA,TRBJ2-1,NA,TGTGCCAGCAGCTTAGTCACGGGACCCAATGAGCAGTTCTTC,CASSLVTGPNEQFF
14,TRBV19,NA,TRBJ1-5,NA,TGTGCCAGTAAGACAGGTATGAGCAATCAGCCCCAGCATTTT,CASKTGMSNQPQHF
14,TRBV6-5,NA,TRBJ2-2,TRBD1,TGTGCCAGCCTGGGACAGGGGGGGACCGGGGAGCTGTTTTTT,CASLGQGGTGELFF
18,TRBV28,NA,TRBJ2-1,TRBD2,TGTGCCAGCAGTACGCGGGGACTAGCGGGAGGGTCCTACAATGAGCAGTTCTTC,CASSTRGLAGGSYNEQFF
15,TRBV27,NA,TRBJ2-1,TRBD1,TGTGCCAGCAGTACAAGGGACAGGGGGGGGAATGAGCAGTTCTTC,CASSTRDRGGNEQFF
14,TRBV19,NA,TRBJ2-7,TRBD2,TGTGCCAGTAGTACTAGCGGGACAACCTACGAGCAGTACTTC,CASSTSGTTYEQYF
16,TRBV2,NA,TRBJ2-1,TRBD2,TGTGCCAGCAGCGCAACGGGACTAGCGGGAAATACGGAGCAGTTCTTC,CASSATGLAGNTEQFF
15,TRBV18,NA,TRBJ2-3,NA,TGTGCCAGCTCACTAGGGCGGGACCGCACAGATACGCAGTATTTT,CASSLGRDRTDTQYF
13,TRBV14,NA,TRBJ2-7,TRBD2,TGTGCCAGCAATATGGGAGGGATCTACGAGCAGTACTTC,CASNMGGIYEQYF
15,TRBV5-8,NA,TRBJ2-7,TRBD1,TGTGCCAGCAGCTTGCAGGGGGCCTCGCCCTACGAGCAGTACTTC,CASSLQGASPYEQYF
15,TRBV2,NA,TRBJ2-1,NA,TGTGCCAGCAGGGACAGCGGGGAGGGGCTCAATGAGCAGTTCTTC,CASRDSGEGLNEQFF
12,TRBV7-9,NA,TRBJ2-7,NA,TGTGCCAGCAGCTCTATCCACTTCGAGCAGTACTTC,CASSSIHFEQYF
15,TRBV10-2,NA,TRBJ2-1,NA,TGCGCCAGCAGTGAGCCCTTACCCAACATGAATGAGCAGTTCTTC,CASSEPLPNMNEQFF
16,TRBV5-1,NA,TRBJ2-7,TRBD2,TGCGCCAGCAGCTTGACAGGGACTAGCCGTATCGACGAGCAGTACTTC,CASSLTGTSRIDEQYF
13,TRBV10-3,NA,TRBJ2-3,NA,TGTGCCATCAGTGATGGAGGGGCAGATACGCAGTATTTT,CAISDGGADTQYF
11,TRBV20-1,NA,TRBJ2-1,NA,TGCAGTGCCGCGGGGTACAATGAGCAGTTCTTC,CSAAGYNEQFF